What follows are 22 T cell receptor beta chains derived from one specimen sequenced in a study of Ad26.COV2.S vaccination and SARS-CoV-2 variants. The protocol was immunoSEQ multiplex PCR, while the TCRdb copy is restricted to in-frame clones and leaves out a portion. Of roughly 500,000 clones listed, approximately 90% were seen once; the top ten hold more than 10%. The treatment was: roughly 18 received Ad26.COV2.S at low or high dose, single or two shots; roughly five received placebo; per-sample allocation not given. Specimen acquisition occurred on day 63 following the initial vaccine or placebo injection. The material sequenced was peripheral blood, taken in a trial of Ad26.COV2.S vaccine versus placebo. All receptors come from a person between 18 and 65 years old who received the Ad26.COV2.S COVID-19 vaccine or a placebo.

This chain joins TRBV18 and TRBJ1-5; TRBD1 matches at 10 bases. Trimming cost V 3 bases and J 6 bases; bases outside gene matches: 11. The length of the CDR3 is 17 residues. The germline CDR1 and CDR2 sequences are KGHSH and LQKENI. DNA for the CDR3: TGTGCCAGCTCACCCGTGAGACAGGGGGCCTCCCGTCAGCCCCAGCATTTT. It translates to CASSPVRQGASRQPQHF.

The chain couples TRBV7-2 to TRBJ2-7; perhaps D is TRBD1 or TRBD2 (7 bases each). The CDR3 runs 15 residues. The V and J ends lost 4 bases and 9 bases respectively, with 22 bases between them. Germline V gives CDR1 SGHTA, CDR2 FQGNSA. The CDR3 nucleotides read TGTGCCAGCAGCTCAACACCGGGCCCAGGGGGGGTGCAGTACTTC. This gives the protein CASSSTPGPGGVQYF.

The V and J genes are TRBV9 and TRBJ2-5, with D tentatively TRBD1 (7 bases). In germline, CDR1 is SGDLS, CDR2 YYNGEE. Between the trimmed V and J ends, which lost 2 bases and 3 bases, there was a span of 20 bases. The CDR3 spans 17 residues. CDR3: CASSVDQGGFLKETQYF. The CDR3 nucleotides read TGTGCCAGCAGCGTGGACCAGGGGGGTTTTCTCAAAGAGACCCAGTACTTC.

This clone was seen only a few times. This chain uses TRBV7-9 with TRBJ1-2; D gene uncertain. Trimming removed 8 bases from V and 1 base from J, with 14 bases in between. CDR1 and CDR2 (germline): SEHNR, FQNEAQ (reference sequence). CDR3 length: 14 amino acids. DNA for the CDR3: TGTGCCAGCGAGATGCGGACTAGTAACTATGGCTACACCTTC. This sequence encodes CASEMRTSNYGYTF. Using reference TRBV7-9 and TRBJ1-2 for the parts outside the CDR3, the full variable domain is DTGVSQNPRHKITKRGQNVTFRCDPISEHNRLYWYRQTLGQGPEFLTYFQNEAQLEKSRLLSDRFSAERPKGSFSTLEIQRTEQGDSAMYLCASEMRTSNYGYTFGSGTRLTVV.

CDR3 bases: TGTGCCAGCAGCTTTAGGGGTCAGGTTCGAGCCAACGTCCTGACTTTC. Translated: CASSFRGQVRANVLTF. The gene calls are TRBV11-1 and TRBJ2-6; D is perhaps TRBD1 (5 bases). CDR1 and CDR2 from the germline V gene are SGHAT and FQDESV (reference sequence). The CDR3 covers 16 residues. The V end lost 3 bases, the J end lost 7 bases, and 16 bases lay between the germline ends.

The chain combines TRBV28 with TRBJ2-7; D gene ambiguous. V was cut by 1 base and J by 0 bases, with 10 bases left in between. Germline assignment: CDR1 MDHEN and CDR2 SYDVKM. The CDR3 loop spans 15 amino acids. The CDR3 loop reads CASSLSVAGSYEQYF. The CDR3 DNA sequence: TGTGCCAGCAGTTTATCCGTTGCAGGCTCCTACGAGCAGTACTTC. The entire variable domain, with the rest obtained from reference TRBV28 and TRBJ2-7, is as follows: DVKVTQSSRYLVKRTGEKVFLECVQDMDHENMFWYRQDPGLGLRLIYFSYDVKMKEKGDIPEGYSVSREKKERFSLILESASTNQTSMYLCASSLSVAGSYEQYFGPGTRLTVT.

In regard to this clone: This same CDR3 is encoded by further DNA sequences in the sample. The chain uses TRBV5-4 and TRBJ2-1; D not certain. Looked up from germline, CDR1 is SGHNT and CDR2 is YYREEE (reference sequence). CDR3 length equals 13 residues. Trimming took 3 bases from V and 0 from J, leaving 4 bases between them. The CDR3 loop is CASSSSSYNEQFF. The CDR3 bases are TGTGCCAGCAGCTCTTCCTCCTACAATGAGCAGTTCTTC.

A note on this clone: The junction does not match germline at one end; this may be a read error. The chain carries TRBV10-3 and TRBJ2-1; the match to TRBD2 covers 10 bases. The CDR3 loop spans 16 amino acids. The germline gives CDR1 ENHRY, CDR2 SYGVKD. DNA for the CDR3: TGTGCCATCAGTGAGTCGGCAGCGGGAGGGCTTGGGGAGCGGTTCTTC. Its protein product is CAISESAAGGLGERFF.

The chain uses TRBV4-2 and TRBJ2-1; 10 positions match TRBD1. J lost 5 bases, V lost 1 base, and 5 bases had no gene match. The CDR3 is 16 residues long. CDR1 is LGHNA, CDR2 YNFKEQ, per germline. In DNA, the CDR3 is TGTGCCAGCAGCCAAGCTTGGGACAGGGGTCACAATGAGCAGTTCTTC. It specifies CASSQAWDRGHNEQFF.

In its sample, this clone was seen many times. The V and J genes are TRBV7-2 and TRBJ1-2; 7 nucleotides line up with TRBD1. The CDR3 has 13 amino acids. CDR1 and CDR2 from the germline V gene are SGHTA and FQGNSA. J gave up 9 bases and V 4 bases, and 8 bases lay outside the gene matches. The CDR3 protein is CASSYRDSGSYTF. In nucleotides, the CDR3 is TGTGCCAGCAGCTACCGGGACAGTGGGAGCTACACCTTC.

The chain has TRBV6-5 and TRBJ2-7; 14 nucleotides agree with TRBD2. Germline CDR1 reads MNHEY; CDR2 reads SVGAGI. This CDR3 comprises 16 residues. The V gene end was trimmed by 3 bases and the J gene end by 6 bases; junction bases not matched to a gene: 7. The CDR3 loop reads CASSYGTSGRKSEQYF. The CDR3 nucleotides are TGTGCCAGCAGTTATGGGACTAGCGGGAGAAAAAGCGAGCAGTACTTC.

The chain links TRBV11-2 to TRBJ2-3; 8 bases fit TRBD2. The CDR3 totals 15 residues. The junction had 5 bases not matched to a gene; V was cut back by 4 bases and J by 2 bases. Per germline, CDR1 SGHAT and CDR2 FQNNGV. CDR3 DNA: TGTGCCAGCAGCTCGGTAGCGGGAACCACAGATACGCAGTATTTT. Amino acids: CASSSVAGTTDTQYF.

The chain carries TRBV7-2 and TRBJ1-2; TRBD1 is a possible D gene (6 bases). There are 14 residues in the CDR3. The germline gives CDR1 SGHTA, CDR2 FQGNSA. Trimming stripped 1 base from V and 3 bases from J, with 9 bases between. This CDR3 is CASSLGGGYYGYTF. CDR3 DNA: TGTGCCAGCAGCTTAGGAGGGGGGTACTATGGCTACACCTTC.

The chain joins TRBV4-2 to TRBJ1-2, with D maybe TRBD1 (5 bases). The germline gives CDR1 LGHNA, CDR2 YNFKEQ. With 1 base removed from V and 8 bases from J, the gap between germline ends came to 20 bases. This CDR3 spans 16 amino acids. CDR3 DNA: TGTGCCAGCAGCCAAGGTGGGGCGGAAACGGGAGTAGGCTACACCTTC. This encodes CASSQGGAETGVGYTF.

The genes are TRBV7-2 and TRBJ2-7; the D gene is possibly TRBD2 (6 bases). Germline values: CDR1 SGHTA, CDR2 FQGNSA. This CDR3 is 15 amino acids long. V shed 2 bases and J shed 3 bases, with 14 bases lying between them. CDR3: CASSLFGGGYYEQYF. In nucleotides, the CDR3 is TGTGCCAGCAGCTTATTCGGGGGAGGCTACTACGAGCAGTACTTC.

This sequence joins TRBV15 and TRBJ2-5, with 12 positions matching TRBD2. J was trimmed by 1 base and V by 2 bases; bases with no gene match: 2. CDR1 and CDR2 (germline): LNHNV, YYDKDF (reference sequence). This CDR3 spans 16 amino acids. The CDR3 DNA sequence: TGTGCCACCAGCAGACCGGGACTAGCGGGCCAAGAGACCCAGTACTTC. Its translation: CATSRPGLAGQETQYF.

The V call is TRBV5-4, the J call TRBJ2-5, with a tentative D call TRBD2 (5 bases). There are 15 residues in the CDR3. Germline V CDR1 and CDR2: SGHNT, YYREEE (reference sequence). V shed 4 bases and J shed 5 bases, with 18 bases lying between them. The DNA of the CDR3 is TGTGCCAGCAGCCTAGACAATAGCGTTCGGGAGACCCAGTACTTC. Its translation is CASSLDNSVRETQYF.

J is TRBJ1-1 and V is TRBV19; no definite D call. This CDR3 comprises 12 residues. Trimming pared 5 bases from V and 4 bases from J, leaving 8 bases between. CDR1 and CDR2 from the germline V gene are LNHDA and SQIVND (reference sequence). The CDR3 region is CASSRYGTEAFF. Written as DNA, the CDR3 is TGTGCCAGTAGTCGTTACGGCACTGAAGCTTTCTTT.

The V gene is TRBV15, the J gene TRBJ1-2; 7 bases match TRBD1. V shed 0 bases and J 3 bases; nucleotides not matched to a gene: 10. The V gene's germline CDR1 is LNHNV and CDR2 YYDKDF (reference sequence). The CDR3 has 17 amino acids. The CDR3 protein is CATSRDRTGARDYGYTF. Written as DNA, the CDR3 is TGTGCCACCAGCAGAGACCGAACAGGGGCTCGGGACTATGGCTACACCTTC. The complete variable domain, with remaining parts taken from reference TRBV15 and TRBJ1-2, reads DAMVIQNPRYQVTQFGKPVTLSCSQTLNHNVMYWYQQKSSQAPKLLFHYYDKDFNNEADTPDNFQSRRPNTSFCFLDIRSPGLGDTAMYLCATSRDRTGARDYGYTFGSGTRLTVV.

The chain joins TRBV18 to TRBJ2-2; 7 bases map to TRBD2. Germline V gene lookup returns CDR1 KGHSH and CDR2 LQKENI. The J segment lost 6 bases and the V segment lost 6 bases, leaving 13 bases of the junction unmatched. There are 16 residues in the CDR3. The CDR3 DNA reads TGTGCCAGCTCTCCTGGACTAGGCGGCCTGGCCGGGGAGCTGTTTTTT. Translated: CASSPGLGGLAGELFF.

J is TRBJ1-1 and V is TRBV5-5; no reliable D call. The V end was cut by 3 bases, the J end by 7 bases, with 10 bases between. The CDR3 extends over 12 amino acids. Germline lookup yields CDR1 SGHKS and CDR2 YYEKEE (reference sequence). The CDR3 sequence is CASSSGSNEAFF. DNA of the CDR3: TGTGCCAGCAGCTCGGGGTCGAATGAAGCTTTCTTT.

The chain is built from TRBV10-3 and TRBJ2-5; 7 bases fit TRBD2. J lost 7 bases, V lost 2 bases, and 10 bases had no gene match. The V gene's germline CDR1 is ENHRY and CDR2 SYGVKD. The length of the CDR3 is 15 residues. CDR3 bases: TGTGCCATCAGTGAGGGGGGGGACTCTGGAGGGACCCAGTACTTC. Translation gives CAISEGGDSGGTQYF.